This record concerns one T cell receptor (beta chain) sequence. The data are from a study of blood T cell repertoires in COVID-19. Study information: T cells, B-cell-depleted T cells, or PBMCs supplied cDNA or gDNA.

Only in-frame clones appear in the TCRdb table, and some are missing; sequencing was by immunoSEQ multiplex PCR. The table shows approximately 180,000 clones, with roughly three quarters occurring only once. The clonotype was recovered from a woman aged 50 to 60 with acute COVID-19. Sequencing was done on a sample of PBMCs or T cells enriched from blood (not recorded which).

Written as DNA, the CDR3 is TGCGCCAGCAGCCCACAGGGACAGAACACTGAAGCTTTCTTT. It yields the protein CASSPQGQNTEAFF. The V and J genes are TRBV5-1 and TRBJ1-1; TRBD1 might be the D (6 bases). V was shortened by 4 bases and J by 1 base, with 11 bases between the two germline ends. CDR1 is SGHRS, CDR2 YFSETQ, per germline. The CDR3 contains 14 residues.